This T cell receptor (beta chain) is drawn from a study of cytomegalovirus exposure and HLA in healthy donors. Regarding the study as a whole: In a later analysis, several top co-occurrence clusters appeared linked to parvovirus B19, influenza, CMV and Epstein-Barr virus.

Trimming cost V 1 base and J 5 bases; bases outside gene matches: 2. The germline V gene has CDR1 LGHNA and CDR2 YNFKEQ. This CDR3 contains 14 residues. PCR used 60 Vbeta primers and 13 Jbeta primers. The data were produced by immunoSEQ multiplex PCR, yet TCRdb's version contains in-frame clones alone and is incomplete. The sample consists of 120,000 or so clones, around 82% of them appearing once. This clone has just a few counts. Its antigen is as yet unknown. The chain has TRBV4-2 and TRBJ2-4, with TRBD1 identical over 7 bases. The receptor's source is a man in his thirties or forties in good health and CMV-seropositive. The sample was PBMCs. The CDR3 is CASSQVGTENIQYF. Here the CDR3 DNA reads TGTGCCAGCAGCCAAGTGGGGACAGAAAACATTCAGTACTTC.